This TCR beta chain comes out of a study of blood T cells in healthy people across ages. Broader study findings: PBMCs that were unsorted prevented a conclusive naive versus antigen-experienced comparison. Per million T cells, TCR beta diversity dropped about linearly as age rose.

CDR3 length: 14 amino acids. The V segment lost 3 bases and the J segment 5 bases; nucleotides outside the gene matches: 5. The table lists this clonotype with a few counts. Its antigen remains unidentified. Next came a second PCR, run for about 7 to 11 cycles, which used a sample-barcoded 5' primer along with a J-beta primer mix. Template switching added a 12-random-nucleotide identifier to every cDNA molecule. TCRdb recomputed calls from the 5' RACE reads with MiXCR, one row per CDR3 protein. The data show approximately 770,000 distinct CDR3 sequences, with 58% seen just once and approximately 23% held by the top ten.

The material sequenced was blood. The sequence was collected from a man aged 25-45 years in good health. The chain recombines TRBV12-3 or TRBV12-4 with TRBJ1-2; 8 bases fit TRBD1. The CDR3 here is CASSFQGAVYGYTF. The CDR3 bases are TGTGCCAGCAGTTTCCAGGGGGCGGTTTATGGCTACACCTTC.